The 20 T cell receptor beta chains given below trace back to one sample, sequenced in a study of early T cells in non-severe SARS-CoV-2 infection (dated by TCRdb to the early 2020s). Libraries were made using 5' RACE. TCRdb shows the sequencer as NextSeq 500. TCRdb reprocessed the public reads (quality trimming at Q25 with fastp, clone calling with MiXCR) and kept in-frame beta chains. Every distinct CDR3 protein forms one entry, paired with its most common genes and DNA. The table for this sample lists fewer than 65,000 distinct CDR3 sequences; roughly an eighth of them were counted only once. About 1.3% of the sample is held by the ten biggest clonotypes. The sequenced material came from whole blood. These receptors were obtained from an adult who was a healthcare worker with PCR-confirmed SARS-CoV-2 infection or an uninfected control (not recorded which).

This sequence joins TRBV20-1 and TRBJ1-1; D remains ambiguous. Trimming took off 4 bases at V and 6 bases at J, with 21 bases between the two ends. The CDR3 covers 15 residues. Germline V CDR1 and CDR2: DFQATT, SNEGSKA (reference sequence). CDR3 bases: TGCAGTGCTATCCCATTAGGGAGGGCGTCCTCTGAAGCTTTCTTT. Its protein product is CSAIPLGRASSEAFF.

This clonotype occurred a few times. This sequence joins TRBV21-1 and TRBJ2-5; the D segment call TRBD1 is taken from the table without a DNA check. TRBV21-1 is a pseudogene segment. This CDR3 has 13 amino acids. The CDR3 sequence is CARFATGQETQYF. For the CDR3, the DNA is TGTGCCAGGTTCGCAACAGGACAAGAGACCCAGTACTTC.

V is TRBV7-2 and J is TRBJ1-4; 7 nucleotides line up with TRBD1. Germline V gives CDR1 SGHTA, CDR2 FQGNSA. The CDR3 runs 15 residues. The V and J ends lost 4 bases and 4 bases, in that order; junction bases with no gene match: 6. CDR3 amino acids: CASSYRTGFNEKLFF. The CDR3 DNA reads as TGTGCCAGCAGCTACCGGACAGGCTTTAATGAAAAACTGTTTTTT.

The V and J genes are TRBV29-1 and TRBJ1-6; D unclear. This CDR3 comprises 13 residues. V was clipped by 6 bases and J by 5 bases, with 11 bases between them. Germline V gene sequence: CDR1 SQVTM, CDR2 ANQGSEA. CDR3 in amino acids: CSVQESNNSPLHF. For the CDR3, the DNA is TGCAGCGTCCAGGAGAGCAATAATTCACCCCTCCACTTT.

The chain has TRBV5-1 and TRBJ2-1; D may correspond to TRBD1 or TRBD2 (6 bases each). The CDR3 is made up of 17 amino acids. CDR1 is SGHRS, CDR2 YFSETQ, per germline. Trimming cost V 3 bases and J 5 bases, with 21 bases left between them. DNA of the CDR3: TGCGCCAGCAGCTGGAACCCAGGAGGGGGTCAGAACAATGAGCAGTTCTTC. As protein: CASSWNPGGGQNNEQFF.

CDR3 region: CSARETGVDYGYTF. CDR3 sequence (DNA): TGCAGTGCTAGAGAGACAGGGGTGGACTATGGCTACACCTTC. The chain carries TRBV20-1 and TRBJ1-2; 8 nucleotides agree with TRBD1. The CDR3 length is 14 residues. The trim removed 0 bases at V and 3 bases at J, leaving 3 bases unmatched. Per the germline V gene, CDR1 is DFQATT and CDR2 is SNEGSKA (reference sequence).

This chain uses TRBV13 with TRBJ1-4; D is uncertain. The length of the CDR3 is 14 residues. The V end lost 5 bases, the J end lost 8 bases, and 15 bases lay between the germline ends. Looked up from germline, CDR1 is PRHDT and CDR2 is FYEKMQ (reference sequence). Here the CDR3 reads CASSEGLRGEKLFF. DNA for the CDR3: TGTGCCAGCAGCGAGGGCCTACGAGGCGAAAAACTGTTTTTT.

This clonotype was counted at least ten times. V is TRBV10-1 and J is TRBJ2-7, with D tentatively TRBD1 (5 bases). The CDR3 is 14 amino acids. Germline CDR1 is WNHNN and CDR2 is SYGVQD (reference sequence). Trimming removed 4 bases from V and 7 bases from J, with 17 bases in between. Written as DNA, the CDR3 is TGCGCCAGCAGTGGGGGCCGCCTGGCGAGGGAGCAGTACTTC. Translated: CASSGGRLAREQYF.

The rearrangement links TRBV19 to TRBJ1-3; D is unresolved. CDR3 length: 16 residues. Germline assignment: CDR1 LNHDA and CDR2 SQIVND (reference sequence). Trimming removed 2 bases from V and 0 bases from J, with 11 bases in between. CDR3 sequence: CASSIRTQSSGNTIYF. The DNA of the CDR3 is TGTGCCAGTAGTATACGGACCCAGAGCTCTGGAAACACCATATATTTT.

This clonotype showed up just a few times. The chain carries TRBV5-1 and TRBJ2-1, with D hard to call. CDR1 is SGHRS and CDR2 is YFSETQ in the germline V gene. V lost 0 bases and J lost 6, with 10 bases in between. The CDR3 has 14 amino acids. CDR3 region: CASSLGPGGNEQFF. CDR3 nucleotides: TGCGCCAGCAGCTTGGGACCCGGCGGCAATGAGCAGTTCTTC.

The V and J genes are TRBV6-4 and TRBJ2-2, with D hard to call. Germline V CDR1 and CDR2: MRHNA, SNTAGT. V dropped 0 bases and J dropped 5 bases, with 7 bases sitting between them. The CDR3 totals 14 residues. CDR3 coding DNA: TGTGCCAGCAGTGACTCTGGCGGTACCGGGGAGCTGTTTTTT. It yields the protein CASSDSGGTGELFF.

V is TRBV19 and J is TRBJ1-1; D not resolved. V lost 0 bases and J 4 bases, leaving 15 bases between the germline ends. The CDR3 loop spans 16 amino acids. Looked up from germline, CDR1 is LNHDA and CDR2 is SQIVND (reference sequence). CDR3 DNA: TGTGCCAGTAGTATAGATCCCAATAGGGAAATCACTGAAGCTTTCTTT. Protein: CASSIDPNREITEAFF.

Only a few counts were recorded for this clonotype. The chain uses TRBV2 and TRBJ2-5, with TRBD2 as a possible D gene (5 bases). Trimming pared 7 bases from V and 1 base from J, leaving 16 bases between. The germline gives CDR1 SNHLY, CDR2 FYNNEI. The CDR3 consists of 15 residues. The CDR3 protein is CASNPKRLGQETQYF. For the CDR3, the DNA is TGTGCCAGCAATCCTAAGCGGCTGGGCCAAGAGACCCAGTACTTC.

This clonotype was seen once. The V and J genes are TRBV29-1 and TRBJ2-1, with 9 nucleotides matching TRBD2. The CDR3 length is 15 residues. CDR1 SQVTM and CDR2 ANQGSEA come from the germline V gene. With V trimmed by 5 bases and J by 7 bases, 12 bases remained unmatched. The CDR3: CSVPLSGTSSNEQFF. CDR3 in DNA: TGCAGCGTTCCCCTGTCCGGGACTAGCTCGAATGAGCAGTTCTTC.

The chain uses TRBV20-1 and TRBJ2-4; 8 nucleotides align to TRBD1. The V gene end was trimmed by 0 bases and the J gene end by 4 bases; junction bases not matched to a gene: 2. This CDR3 region has 14 residues. Germline values: CDR1 DFQATT, CDR2 SNEGSKA (reference sequence). CDR3 in amino acids: CSAREGQGKNIQYF. The CDR3 DNA follows: TGCAGTGCTAGAGAAGGACAGGGTAAAAACATTCAGTACTTC.

The V call is TRBV7-8, the J call TRBJ1-3; D unresolved. V was clipped by 0 bases and J by 0 bases, with 12 bases between them. CDR1 and CDR2 from the germline V gene are SGHVS and FQNEAQ. CDR3 size: 17 residues. In nucleotides, the CDR3 is TGTGCCAGCAGCTTAGCGGGTTGGGATTACTCTGGAAACACCATATATTTT. Its translation is CASSLAGWDYSGNTIYF.

Only a few counts were recorded for this clonotype. V usage is TRBV7-6 and J usage is TRBJ2-3, with a tentative D call TRBD1 (6 bases). CDR3 length: 15 amino acids. The V gene lost 4 bases and the J gene lost 3 bases, with 14 bases spanning the gap. Germline CDR1 and CDR2: SGHVS and FNYEAQ. The CDR3 protein is CASSSIGTGTDTQYF. CDR3 DNA: TGTGCCAGCAGCTCTATCGGAACAGGGACAGATACGCAGTATTTT.

In this sample, this clonotype turned up many times. The chain couples TRBV7-9 to TRBJ1-6, with D perhaps matching TRBD1 (5 bases). CDR3 length equals 13 residues. V lost 1 base to trimming and J lost 13 bases, with 11 bases between them. Germline V gives CDR1 SEHNR, CDR2 FQNEAQ (reference sequence). The CDR3 spells CASSLGAAGPLHF. The CDR3 region has the DNA TGTGCCAGCAGCTTAGGGGCAGCAGGGCCCCTCCACTTT.

V gene TRBV7-9 combines with J gene TRBJ2-7; 7 positions match TRBD1. The CDR3 consists of 15 residues. The germline gives CDR1 SEHNR, CDR2 FQNEAQ (reference sequence). V was pared by 3 bases and J by 3 bases, with 8 bases of the junction left unmatched. This CDR3 reads CASSLVGQLFYEQYF. CDR3 in DNA: TGTGCCAGCAGCTTGGTGGGACAGCTATTCTACGAGCAGTACTTC.

For the CDR3, the DNA is TGTGCCAGTAGTATAACGGCGGCTGGAAACACCATATATTTT. This encodes CASSITAAGNTIYF. This sequence joins TRBV19 and TRBJ1-3; D remains ambiguous. Trimming took 2 bases from V and 2 from J, leaving 7 bases between them. The CDR3 runs to 14 residues. CDR1 and CDR2 from the germline V gene are LNHDA and SQIVND (reference sequence).